The next 16 T cell receptor beta chains were all read from a single sample in a study of shared clonotypes between healthy human individuals. The method was immunoSEQ multiplex PCR; TCRdb's version includes in-frame clones alone and lacks a portion of them. The sample shows over a million clones, about 80% of them seen only once. Sequences were obtained from memory CD4+ T cells from PBMCs. The subset denotes: CD45RA-negative fraction. Source of these receptors: a man between 18 and 29 years old in good health. Some clones in this sample may be carry-over from other donors' samples.

The chain employs TRBV2 and TRBJ1-5; 11 bases agree with TRBD1. V shed 8 bases and J 5 bases; nucleotides not matched to a gene: 8. CDR1 is SNHLY and CDR2 is FYNNEI in the germline V gene. The CDR3 runs to 15 residues. CDR3 loop: CASSPGQGVHQPQHF. CDR3 DNA: TGTGCCAGCTCCCCGGGACAGGGGGTCCATCAGCCCCAGCATTTT.

V gene TRBV5-1 combines with J gene TRBJ1-1; 8 positions agree with TRBD1. Losses at the gene ends were 2 bases for V and 0 bases for J; bases not matched to a gene: 3. The length of the CDR3 is 15 residues. Germline V gene sequence: CDR1 SGHRS, CDR2 YFSETQ. This CDR3 is CASSFRQGLNTEAFF. CDR3 DNA: TGCGCCAGCAGCTTTCGACAGGGGCTGAACACTGAAGCTTTCTTT.

This clone turned up a few times. DNA of the CDR3: TGTGCCAGCAGCTCGCGACTAGCGGGAGACGAGACCCAGTACTTC. It specifies CASSSRLAGDETQYF. V usage is TRBV5-6 and J usage is TRBJ2-5, with 12 bases aligning to TRBD2. CDR1 and CDR2 (germline): SGHDT, YYEEEE. The V gene end was trimmed by 3 bases and the J gene end by 5 bases; junction bases not matched to a gene: 5. The CDR3 loop spans 15 amino acids.

This chain uses TRBV28 with TRBJ1-2, with TRBD1 matching 10 bases. The junction had 6 bases not matched to a gene; V was cut back by 3 bases and J by 5 bases. CDR3 length equals 15 residues. Germline CDR1 MDHEN, CDR2 SYDVKM. The CDR3 reads CASSFPDRGKYGYTF. In nucleotides, the CDR3 is TGTGCCAGCAGTTTCCCGGACAGGGGGAAGTATGGCTACACCTTC.

The CDR3 DNA reads TGTGCCAGCAGCCGTAGGGAGGGCCACGGATCGACCGAGCAGTACTTC. Translating it yields CASSRREGHGSTEQYF. V and J are TRBV7-8 and TRBJ2-7; TRBD2 agrees at 7 bases. The CDR3 loop spans 16 amino acids. V was pared by 5 bases and J by 6 bases, with 16 bases of the junction left unmatched. The germline V gene encodes CDR1 SGHVS and CDR2 FQNEAQ.

Notes on this clone: Given a much more abundant clone one base away, this may be a read error. The V and J genes are TRBV28 and TRBJ2-7; 8 positions agree with TRBD1. CDR1 is MDHEN and CDR2 is SYDVKM in the germline V gene. The CDR3 is 14 residues long. CDR3 residues: CASTQGALTYGQYF. CDR3 sequence (DNA): TGTGCCAGCACCCAGGGGGCACTAACCTACGGGCAGTACTTC.

The chain combines TRBV6-5 with TRBJ2-7; no clear D. Germline CDR1 reads MNHEY; CDR2 reads SVGAGI. The CDR3 is 13 residues long. V lost 2 bases, J lost 4 bases, and 9 bases lay in between. Here the CDR3 DNA reads TGTGCCAGCAGTTACCCGCTAGGGTACGAGCAGTACTTC. This codes for CASSYPLGYEQYF.

This chain joins TRBV30 and TRBJ1-5, with TRBD1 identical over 8 bases. Germline V gives CDR1 GTSNPN, CDR2 SVGIG (reference sequence). J was trimmed by 9 bases and V by 3 bases; bases with no gene match: 1. The CDR3 has 11 residues. The CDR3 is CAWSTGGPQHF. The CDR3 DNA reads TGTGCCTGGAGCACAGGGGGGCCCCAGCATTTT.

V is TRBV19 and J is TRBJ2-7; D is unresolved. The length of the CDR3 is 13 residues. V lost 4 bases and J 5 bases, leaving 12 bases between the germline ends. From germline, CDR1 is LNHDA and CDR2 SQIVND (reference sequence). The CDR3 sequence: CASSRPGSDEQYF. Written as DNA, the CDR3 is TGTGCCAGTAGTAGGCCAGGCAGTGACGAGCAGTACTTC.

The sample holds a few counts of this clone. The chain links TRBV5-1 to TRBJ2-1; D remains ambiguous. V was shortened by 0 bases and J by 12 bases, with 10 bases between the two germline ends. CDR3 length equals 12 residues. Germline-derived CDR1 and CDR2 are SGHRS and YFSETQ. The CDR3 spells CASSLGVEGQFF. CDR3 in DNA: TGCGCCAGCAGCTTGGGGGTAGAAGGGCAGTTCTTC.

The CDR3 spells CASSELGLRFSYEQYF. DNA for the CDR3: TGCGCCAGCAGTGAGTTAGGTCTACGATTTTCCTACGAGCAGTACTTC. The chain uses TRBV10-2 and TRBJ2-7, with D hard to call. Germline CDR1 WSHSY, CDR2 SAAADI. The V and J ends lost 1 base and 1 base respectively, with 14 bases between them. The CDR3 is 16 residues long.

This chain connects TRBV5-1 to TRBJ2-2, with 8 bases fitting TRBD1. Germline assignment: CDR1 SGHRS and CDR2 YFSETQ. J gave up 2 bases and V 4 bases, and 10 bases lay outside the gene matches. The CDR3 contains 17 residues. The CDR3 bases are TGCGCCAGCAGCCCCGGTCCCGGGACAGGTAACACCGGGGAGCTGTTTTTT. Translation: CASSPGPGTGNTGELFF.

A note on this clone: It is likely a read error: a sequence one base away is far more abundant. Other DNA sequences in this specimen translate into the identical CDR3. In nucleotides, the CDR3 is TGTGCCAGCAGCTTGGCAGGGGGCAATCAGCCCCAGCATTTT. This translates into CASSLAGGNQPQHF. V is TRBV7-9 and J is TRBJ1-5; D possibly corresponds to TRBD1 (6 bases). This CDR3 contains 14 residues. Trimming took off 3 bases at V and 2 bases at J, with 8 bases between the two ends. Germline V CDR1 and CDR2: SEHNR, FQNEAQ (reference sequence).

The V gene is TRBV7-2, the J gene TRBJ1-2; 7 positions agree with TRBD1. Germline-derived CDR1 and CDR2 are SGHTA and FQGNSA. The CDR3 runs to 17 residues. J gave up 1 base and V 2 bases, and 10 bases lay outside the gene matches. The CDR3 is CASSLQYQGGINYGYTF. The CDR3 DNA follows: TGTGCCAGCAGCTTACAGTATCAGGGGGGAATTAACTATGGCTACACCTTC.

The chain carries TRBV7-2 and TRBJ2-1; 8 nucleotides line up with TRBD2. Looked up from germline, CDR1 is SGHTA and CDR2 is FQGNSA. V trimming: 4 bases; J trimming: 9 bases; junction bases outside the gene matches: 8. This CDR3 contains 14 residues. The CDR3 spells CASSSQAGVIEQFF. Here the CDR3 DNA reads TGTGCCAGCAGCTCCCAAGCGGGAGTAATTGAGCAGTTCTTC.

The rearrangement links TRBV4-1 to TRBJ1-2; D gene unclear. CDR1 is MGHRA, CDR2 YSYEKL, per germline. CDR3 size: 16 residues. Trimming cost V 0 bases and J 8 bases, with 19 bases left between them. The CDR3 DNA follows: TGCGCCAGCAGCCAAGATCTCTCCAGGTGGCACGAGGGCTACACCTTC. The encoded protein is CASSQDLSRWHEGYTF.